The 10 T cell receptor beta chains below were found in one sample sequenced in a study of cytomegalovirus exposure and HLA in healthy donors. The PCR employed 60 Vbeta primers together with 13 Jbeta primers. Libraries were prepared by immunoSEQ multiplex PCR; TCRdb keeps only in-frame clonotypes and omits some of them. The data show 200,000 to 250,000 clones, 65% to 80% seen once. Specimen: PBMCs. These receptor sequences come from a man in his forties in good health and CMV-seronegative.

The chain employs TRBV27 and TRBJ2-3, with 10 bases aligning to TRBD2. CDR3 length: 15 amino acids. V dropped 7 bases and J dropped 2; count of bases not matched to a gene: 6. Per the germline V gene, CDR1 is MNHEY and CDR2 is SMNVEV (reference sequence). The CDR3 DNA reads TGTGCCAGCACCCCTAGCGGGGGAGACACAGATACGCAGTATTTT. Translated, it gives CASTPSGGDTDTQYF.

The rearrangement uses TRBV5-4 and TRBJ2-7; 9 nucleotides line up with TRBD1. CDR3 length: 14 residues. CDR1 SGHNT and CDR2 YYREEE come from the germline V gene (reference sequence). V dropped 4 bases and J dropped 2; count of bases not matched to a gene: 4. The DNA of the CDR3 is TGTGCCAGCAGCCAAACAGGGGGCACCTACGAGCAGTACTTC. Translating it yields CASSQTGGTYEQYF.

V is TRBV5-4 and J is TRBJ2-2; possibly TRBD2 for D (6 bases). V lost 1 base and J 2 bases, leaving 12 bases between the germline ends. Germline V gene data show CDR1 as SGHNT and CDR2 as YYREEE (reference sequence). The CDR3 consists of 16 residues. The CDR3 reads CASSLKRAVNTGELFF. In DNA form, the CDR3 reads TGTGCCAGCAGCTTGAAGCGGGCGGTCAACACCGGGGAGCTGTTTTTT.

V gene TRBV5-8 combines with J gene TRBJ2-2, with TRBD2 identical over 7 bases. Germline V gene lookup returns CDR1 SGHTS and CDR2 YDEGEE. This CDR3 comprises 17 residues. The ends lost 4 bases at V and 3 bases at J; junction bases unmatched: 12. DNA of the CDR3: TGTGCCAGCAGCCCCCGCTGGACTAGGTTAGACACCGGGGAGCTGTTTTTT. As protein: CASSPRWTRLDTGELFF.

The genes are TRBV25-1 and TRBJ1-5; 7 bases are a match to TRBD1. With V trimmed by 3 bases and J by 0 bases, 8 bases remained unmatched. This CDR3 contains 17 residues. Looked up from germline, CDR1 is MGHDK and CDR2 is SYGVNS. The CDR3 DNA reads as TGTGCCAGCAGTGACTCCCGGACAGGAATTAGCAATCAGCCCCAGCATTTT. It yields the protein CASSDSRTGISNQPQHF.

CDR3 nucleotide sequence: TGTGCCAGCTCACTTGCGACCCCGAGCGACACCGGGGAGCTGTTTTTT. Residues: CASSLATPSDTGELFF. V and J are TRBV18 and TRBJ2-2; D ambiguous. CDR1 KGHSH and CDR2 LQKENI come from the germline V gene. The CDR3 is 16 residues long. Trimming took off 4 bases at V and 3 bases at J, with 15 bases between the two ends.

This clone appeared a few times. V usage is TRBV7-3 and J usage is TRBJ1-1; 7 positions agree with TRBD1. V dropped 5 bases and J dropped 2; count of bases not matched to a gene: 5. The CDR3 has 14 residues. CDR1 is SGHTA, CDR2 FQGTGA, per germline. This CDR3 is CASSPGQLNTEAFF. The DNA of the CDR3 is TGTGCCAGCAGCCCGGGACAGCTAAACACTGAAGCTTTCTTT.

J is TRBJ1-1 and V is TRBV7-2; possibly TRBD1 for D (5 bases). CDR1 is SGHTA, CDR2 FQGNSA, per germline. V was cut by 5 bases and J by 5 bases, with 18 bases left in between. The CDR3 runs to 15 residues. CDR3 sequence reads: CASSRNRPGKTEAFF. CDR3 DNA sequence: TGTGCCAGCAGCCGTAACAGGCCAGGGAAGACTGAAGCTTTCTTT.

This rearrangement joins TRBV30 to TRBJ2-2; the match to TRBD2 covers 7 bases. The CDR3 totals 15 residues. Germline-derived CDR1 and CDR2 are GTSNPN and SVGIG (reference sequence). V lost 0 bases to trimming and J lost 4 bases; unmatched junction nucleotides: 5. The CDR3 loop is CAWSVRGRATGELFF. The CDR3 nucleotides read TGTGCCTGGAGTGTAAGAGGGAGGGCCACCGGGGAGCTGTTTTTT.

The CDR3 DNA reads as TGTGCCAGCAGCTTGGCAGGGGGATATAGCAATCAGCCCCAGCATTTT. The encoded protein is CASSLAGGYSNQPQHF. The chain couples TRBV5-6 to TRBJ1-5; 7 bases agree with TRBD1. The ends lost 0 bases at V and 0 bases at J; junction bases unmatched: 3. The CDR3 is 16 residues long. CDR1 is SGHDT and CDR2 is YYEEEE in the germline V gene.